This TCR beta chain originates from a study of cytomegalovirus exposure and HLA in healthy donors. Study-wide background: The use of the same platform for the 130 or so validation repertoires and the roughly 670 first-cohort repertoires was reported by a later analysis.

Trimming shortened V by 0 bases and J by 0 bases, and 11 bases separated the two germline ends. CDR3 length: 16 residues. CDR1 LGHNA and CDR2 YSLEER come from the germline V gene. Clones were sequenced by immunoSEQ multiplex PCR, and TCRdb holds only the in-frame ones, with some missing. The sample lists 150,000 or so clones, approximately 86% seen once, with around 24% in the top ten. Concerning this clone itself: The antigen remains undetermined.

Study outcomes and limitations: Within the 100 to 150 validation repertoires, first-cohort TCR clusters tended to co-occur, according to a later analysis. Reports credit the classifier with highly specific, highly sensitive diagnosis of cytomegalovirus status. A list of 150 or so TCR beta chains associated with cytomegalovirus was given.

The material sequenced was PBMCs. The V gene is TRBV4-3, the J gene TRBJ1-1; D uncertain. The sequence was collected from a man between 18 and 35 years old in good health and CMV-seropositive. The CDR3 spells CASSQDFVRVNTEAFF. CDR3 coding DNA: TGCGCCAGCAGCCAAGATTTCGTAAGAGTGAACACTGAAGCTTTCTTT.